This entry lists 2 T cell receptor beta chains sequenced from one sample in a study of metastatic and nonmetastatic thyroid tumors. TCRdb re-called the PCR reads via MiXCR. This repertoire shows about 4,000 clones, about 20% found once; its top ten account for less than 40%. All patients reached thyroid surgery having received no treatment beforehand. Material for sequencing was tumor tissue. Receptors were obtained from a male donor with papillary thyroid cancer or a benign thyroid nodule (not recorded which). Some clones in this sample may be carry-over from other donors' samples.

The chain couples TRBV24-1 to TRBJ2-5; maybe TRBD1 (6 bases). The CDR3 covers 15 residues. Per germline, CDR1 KGHDR and CDR2 SFDVKD. V shed 3 bases and J shed 0 bases, with 10 bases lying between them. In DNA, the CDR3 is TGTGCCACCAGTGATCTGGCAGGGGACCAAGAGACCCAGTACTTC. Amino acid sequence: CATSDLAGDQETQYF.

On this clone itself: At one end the junction does not follow the germline gene, possibly because of a read error. Other DNA sequences within the sample encode an identical CDR3. The V and J genes are TRBV24-1 and TRBJ2-1, with D possibly TRBD1 on 6 matching bases. The CDR3 consists of 17 residues. Germline-derived CDR1 and CDR2 are KGHDR and SFDVKD. The CDR3, as DNA: TGTGCCACCAGCTCTGGGGGCGGAGGCAGATCCTACGATGAGCAGTTCTTC. It encodes CATSSGGGGRSYDEQFF.